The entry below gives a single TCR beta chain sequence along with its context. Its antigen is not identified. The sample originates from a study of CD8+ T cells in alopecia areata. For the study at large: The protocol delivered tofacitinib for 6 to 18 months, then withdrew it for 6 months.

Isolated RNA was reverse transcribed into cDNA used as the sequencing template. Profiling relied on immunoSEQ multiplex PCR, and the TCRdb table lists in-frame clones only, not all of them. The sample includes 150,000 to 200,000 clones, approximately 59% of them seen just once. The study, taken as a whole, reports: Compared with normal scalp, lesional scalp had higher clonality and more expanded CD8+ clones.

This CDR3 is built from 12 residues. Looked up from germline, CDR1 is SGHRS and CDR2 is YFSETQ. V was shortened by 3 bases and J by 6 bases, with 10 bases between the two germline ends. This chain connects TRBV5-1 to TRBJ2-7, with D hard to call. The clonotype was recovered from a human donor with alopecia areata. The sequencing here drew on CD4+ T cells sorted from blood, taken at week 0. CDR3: CASSSIYGEQYF. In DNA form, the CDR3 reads TGCGCCAGCAGCTCGATATACGGCGAGCAGTACTTC.